Listed here is a single T cell receptor beta chain. Its target is unknown. Data came from immunoSEQ multiplex PCR; TCRdb stores just in-frame clones and leaves some out. The sample records under 4,500 clones, around 53% being singletons. This entry is derived from a study of siplizumab effects on memory and regulatory T cells. The study, taken as a whole, reports: Alloreactive sequences whose origin lay in unstimulated CD4+ memory cells were significantly reduced by siplizumab.

V lost 5 bases, J lost 1 base, and 11 bases lay in between. CDR3 length: 14 amino acids. CDR1 is MDHEN, CDR2 SYDVKM, per germline. The mixed lymphocyte reaction cells were held in coculture (37°C) for around six days. Specimen: CFSE-low (dividing) CD4+ T cells sorted from an allogeneic mixed lymphocyte reaction. The chain is built from TRBV28 and TRBJ1-1; D might be TRBD1 (5 bases). This receptor was obtained from a human donor in good health; the cells came from an allogeneic mixed lymphocyte reaction. CDR3 nucleotides: TGTGCCAGCAGTCCCTGGGGGGGGAACACTGAAGCTTTCTTT. It codes for CASSPWGGNTEAFF.